This passage covers 27 T cell receptor beta chains from one sample sequenced in a study of control samples from healthy donors and cancer patients. The protocol was immunoSEQ multiplex PCR, while the TCRdb copy is restricted to in-frame clones and leaves out a portion. This sample yields some 150,000 clones, of which 90% to 95% are seen a single time; approximately 14% belongs to the top ten. What was sequenced was PBMCs. The receptors were sampled from a man aged 55 to 70 with colorectal cancer.

The V and J genes are TRBV6-5 and TRBJ2-5; D perhaps matches TRBD2 (6 bases). CDR1 is MNHEY and CDR2 is SVGAGI in the germline V gene. The CDR3 contains 13 residues. The germline V and J ends were trimmed by 6 bases and 5 bases, with 13 bases remaining between them. CDR3 in amino acids: CASSRWRDETQYF. DNA of the CDR3: TGTGCCAGCAGCCGATGGAGGGACGAGACCCAGTACTTC.

The chain combines TRBV19 with TRBJ2-4, with 7 bases fitting TRBD1. The junction had 6 bases not matched to a gene; V was cut back by 1 base and J by 0 bases. CDR3 size: 17 residues. Germline V gives CDR1 LNHDA, CDR2 SQIVND (reference sequence). The CDR3 coding sequence is TGTGCCAGTAGTATAGGGACAGGCCTTATAGCCAAAAACATTCAGTACTTC. It translates to CASSIGTGLIAKNIQYF.

The rearrangement joins TRBV7-9 to TRBJ2-5, with D uncertain. The germline V and J ends were trimmed by 6 bases and 5 bases, with 13 bases remaining between them. The germline gives CDR1 SEHNR, CDR2 FQNEAQ (reference sequence). The CDR3 is 13 residues long. The CDR3 sequence: CASSSDLEETQYF. CDR3 nucleotide sequence: TGTGCCAGCAGTTCTGACCTTGAGGAGACCCAGTACTTC.

The sample holds a few counts of this clone. The chain carries TRBV18 and TRBJ1-6; D might be TRBD1 (5 bases). V dropped 4 bases and J dropped 7 bases, with 11 bases sitting between them. The germline V gene encodes CDR1 KGHSH and CDR2 LQKENI. The CDR3 extends over 14 amino acids. Here the CDR3 reads CASSQGTGNSPLHF. The CDR3 DNA reads TGTGCCAGCTCACAAGGGACGGGAAATTCACCCCTCCACTTT.

This chain connects TRBV18 to TRBJ2-7, with 8 bases aligning to TRBD2. From germline, CDR1 is KGHSH and CDR2 LQKENI. The CDR3 has 15 amino acids. Trimming at V came to 3 bases and at J to 3 bases, leaving 7 bases not matched to a gene. In DNA, the CDR3 is TGTGCCAGCTCACCCTCGGGAGGGGCTGGCTACGAGCAGTACTTC. Residues: CASSPSGGAGYEQYF.

This clone has only one observation. The chain couples TRBV7-9 to TRBJ1-1; D gene ambiguous. V dropped 5 bases and J dropped 5 bases, with 9 bases sitting between them. The CDR3 covers 12 residues. In germline, CDR1 is SEHNR, CDR2 FQNEAQ (reference sequence). The CDR3 sequence: CASSPQSTEAFF. In nucleotides, the CDR3 is TGTGCCAGCAGCCCCCAGAGTACTGAAGCTTTCTTT.

CDR3 sequence: CASRRTGFYGYTF. The CDR3 DNA follows: TGTGCCAGCAGGAGGACAGGGTTCTATGGCTACACCTTC. The chain couples TRBV2 to TRBJ1-2; TRBD1 agrees at 8 bases. The V gene's germline CDR1 is SNHLY and CDR2 FYNNEI. The CDR3 is 13 residues long. V shed 6 bases, J shed 4 bases, and the junction held 4 bases outside the gene matches.

The V and J genes are TRBV12-3 or TRBV12-4 and TRBJ1-6; no clear D. V was pared by 2 bases and J by 5 bases, with 4 bases between. This CDR3 region has 13 residues. The CDR3: CASSLHNNSPLHF. CDR3 DNA sequence: TGTGCCAGCAGTTTACACAATAATTCACCCCTCCACTTT.

J is TRBJ1-2 and V is TRBV4-3, with 10 bases lining up with TRBD1. This CDR3 has 16 amino acids. CDR1 is LGHNA, CDR2 YSLEER, per germline. V trimming: 3 bases; J trimming: 0 bases; junction bases outside the gene matches: 4. The CDR3 sequence: CASSHEGTGANYGYTF. The CDR3 DNA sequence: TGCGCCAGCAGCCATGAGGGGACAGGGGCTAACTATGGCTACACCTTC.

The chain links TRBV28 to TRBJ2-7, with 7 bases matching TRBD1. The CDR3 loop spans 14 amino acids. V shed 5 bases, J shed 2 bases, and the junction held 6 bases outside the gene matches. Per the germline V gene, CDR1 is MDHEN and CDR2 is SYDVKM. CDR3 residues: CASSPGQAPYEQYF. The CDR3 bases are TGTGCCAGCAGTCCCGGACAGGCCCCCTACGAGCAGTACTTC.

The chain carries TRBV19 and TRBJ1-5, with D tentatively TRBD1 (6 bases). This CDR3 comprises 16 residues. The V end lost 7 bases, the J end lost 4 bases, and 20 bases lay between the germline ends. Per the germline V gene, CDR1 is LNHDA and CDR2 is SQIVND (reference sequence). The CDR3 is CASTQGGAHGNQPQHF. Written as DNA, the CDR3 is TGTGCCAGTACCCAAGGGGGGGCTCACGGGAATCAGCCCCAGCATTTT.

The J gene is TRBJ1-5, the V gene TRBV19, with no clear D. Per the germline V gene, CDR1 is LNHDA and CDR2 is SQIVND (reference sequence). This CDR3 is 14 amino acids long. The V end was cut by 8 bases, the J end by 0 bases, with 11 bases between. DNA of the CDR3: TGTGCCAGTGGAGTAGTTAATAGCAATCAGCCCCAGCATTTT. It specifies CASGVVNSNQPQHF.

The chain couples TRBV7-8 to TRBJ1-5; the D gene is possibly TRBD1 (5 bases). Germline V gene sequence: CDR1 SGHVS, CDR2 FQNEAQ. Trimming removed 4 bases at V and 0 bases at J, with 16 bases between. This CDR3 is 17 amino acids long. This chain's CDR3 is CASSSASGLTSNQPQHF. CDR3 DNA: TGTGCCAGCAGCTCCGCCTCGGGGCTGACTAGCAATCAGCCCCAGCATTTT.

This chain joins TRBV4-1 and TRBJ2-3; tentatively, D is TRBD2 (5 bases). Germline V gene data show CDR1 as MGHRA and CDR2 as YSYEKL. V was pared by 4 bases and J by 2 bases, with 19 bases between. The CDR3 runs to 17 residues. The CDR3 DNA sequence: TGCGCCAGCAGCCCCTCCGGACGGGGAAAGTACACAGATACGCAGTATTTT. Translation: CASSPSGRGKYTDTQYF.

The CDR3, as DNA: TGTGCCAGCTCACTCTCGACAGGCACGAATGAAAAACTGTTTTTT. Protein sequence: CASSLSTGTNEKLFF. This chain joins TRBV18 and TRBJ1-4, with D perhaps TRBD1 (6 bases). CDR1 is KGHSH and CDR2 is LQKENI in the germline V gene. The CDR3 consists of 15 residues. The V end was cut by 4 bases, the J end by 5 bases, with 14 bases between.

This clone has a single count. The V and J genes are TRBV19 and TRBJ1-2, with D possibly being TRBD1 (6 bases). Between the trimmed V and J ends, which lost 9 bases and 8 bases, there was a span of 22 bases. The CDR3 has 14 amino acids. The germline CDR1 and CDR2 sequences are LNHDA and SQIVND (reference sequence). This CDR3 is CASSPGGQGGGYTF. CDR3 bases: TGTGCCAGCTCCCCCGGGGGGCAAGGGGGAGGCTACACCTTC. Filled out from reference TRBV19 and TRBJ1-2, the complete variable domain reads DGGITQSPKYLFRKEGQNVTLSCEQNLNHDAMYWYRQDPGQGLRLIYYSQIVNDFQKGDIAEGYSVSREKKESFPLTVTSAQKNPTAFYLCASSPGGQGGGYTFGSGTRLTVV.

The chain couples TRBV6-5 to TRBJ2-7; a possible D gene is TRBD2 (7 bases). CDR1 and CDR2 (germline): MNHEY, SVGAGI. Trimming removed 7 bases at V and 1 base at J, with 14 bases between. The CDR3 covers 14 residues. The CDR3 sequence is CASKGGEVSYEQYF. CDR3 DNA: TGTGCCAGCAAAGGGGGGGAGGTATCCTACGAGCAGTACTTC.

This chain links TRBV3-1 (or the pseudogene TRBV3-2) with TRBJ2-5; D perhaps matches TRBD2 (5 bases). Trimming removed 0 bases at V and 5 bases at J, with 10 bases between. The V gene's germline CDR1 is LGHDT and CDR2 YNNKEL (reference sequence). This CDR3 has 14 amino acids. The CDR3 spells CASSQDEGVETQYF. CDR3 in DNA: TGTGCCAGCAGCCAAGATGAGGGCGTGGAGACCCAGTACTTC.

Points on this clone: In the same sample, other DNA sequences code for this CDR3. J is TRBJ1-1 and V is TRBV5-1; D is unclear. The CDR3 has 15 amino acids. V was clipped by 1 base and J by 1 base, with 11 bases between them. Germline V gives CDR1 SGHRS, CDR2 YFSETQ. This CDR3 is CASSLRGRENTEAFF. In nucleotides, the CDR3 is TGCGCCAGCAGCTTGCGGGGTAGGGAGAACACTGAAGCTTTCTTT.

The genes are TRBV24-1 and TRBJ1-1; a weak D match, TRBD1 (5 bases). V lost 4 bases and J lost 1, with 15 bases in between. This CDR3 is built from 16 residues. Germline V gene lookup returns CDR1 KGHDR and CDR2 SFDVKD. In DNA form, the CDR3 reads TGTGCCACCAGTGACCGCGGGGACGGACCGAACACTGAAGCTTTCTTT. This gives the protein CATSDRGDGPNTEAFF.

A single count supports this clone. CDR3 residues: CASSSPGGAFHGYTF. The CDR3 DNA reads TGTGCCAGCAGTTCCCCGGGGGGTGCCTTCCATGGCTACACCTTC. This chain joins TRBV6-5 and TRBJ1-2, with D perhaps matching TRBD1 (5 bases). V lost 4 bases to trimming and J lost 6 bases, with 18 bases between them. Germline CDR1 reads MNHEY; CDR2 reads SVGAGI. The CDR3 contains 15 residues.

This clone showed up just once. The genes are TRBV7-6 and TRBJ2-3; D may correspond to TRBD1 or TRBD2 (6 bases each). V was trimmed by 3 bases and J by 6 bases, leaving 16 bases between them. This CDR3 region has 15 residues. Per the germline V gene, CDR1 is SGHVS and CDR2 is FNYEAQ. Written as DNA, the CDR3 is TGTGCCAGCAGCTTGGACTGGGGGGCCGGGGATACGCAGTATTTT. This gives the protein CASSLDWGAGDTQYF. Drawing the rest from reference TRBV7-6 and TRBJ2-3, the complete variable domain is GAGVSQSPRYKVTKRGQDVALRCDPISGHVSLYWYRQALGQGPEFLTYFNYEAQQDKSGLPNDRFSAERPEGSISTLTIQRTEQRDSAMYRCASSLDWGAGDTQYFGPGTRLTVL.

This clone was found once. The V call is TRBV29-1, the J call TRBJ2-3, with D maybe TRBD1 (5 bases). Germline CDR1 SQVTM, CDR2 ANQGSEA. Trimming cost V 3 bases and J 0 bases, with 13 bases left between them. This CDR3 is 15 amino acids long. Here the CDR3 DNA reads TGCAGCGTTGACGACAGACTGACTAGCACAGATACGCAGTATTTT. It translates to CSVDDRLTSTDTQYF.

The rearrangement joins TRBV12-3 or TRBV12-4 to TRBJ1-5; D remains unclear. V lost 3 bases, J lost 2 bases, and 5 bases lay in between. The CDR3 covers 13 residues. Here the CDR3 DNA reads TGTGCCAGCAGTTTCACCGGCAATCAGCCCCAGCATTTT. Its translation: CASSFTGNQPQHF.

This clone occurred once. The chain couples TRBV5-1 to TRBJ1-1; tentatively, D is TRBD1 (5 bases). The germline V gene encodes CDR1 SGHRS and CDR2 YFSETQ. Trimming shortened V by 2 bases and J by 1 base, and 24 bases separated the two germline ends. This CDR3 is 19 amino acids long. In DNA, the CDR3 is TGCGCCAGCAGCTTACGCGGGGCGCTGGGGGGTGGGAGGAACACTGAAGCTTTCTTT. Residues: CASSLRGALGGGRNTEAFF.

The J gene is TRBJ1-2, the V gene TRBV30; D remains unclear. The CDR3 length is 12 residues. V dropped 2 bases and J dropped 1 base, with 5 bases sitting between them. Looked up from germline, CDR1 is GTSNPN and CDR2 is SVGIG (reference sequence). This chain's CDR3 is CAWSPGNYGYTF. The CDR3 DNA follows: TGTGCCTGGAGTCCGGGTAACTATGGCTACACCTTC.

The chain uses TRBV5-4 and TRBJ2-3; 14 bases are a match to TRBD2. The CDR3 is 16 amino acids. CDR1 SGHNT and CDR2 YYREEE come from the germline V gene (reference sequence). Trimming removed 1 base from V and 13 bases from J; junction bases left unmatched: 11. Written as DNA, the CDR3 is TGTGCCAGCAGCTTGACGGGGACTAGCGGGGGCCGGGATGAGTATTTT. Protein sequence: CASSLTGTSGGRDEYF.